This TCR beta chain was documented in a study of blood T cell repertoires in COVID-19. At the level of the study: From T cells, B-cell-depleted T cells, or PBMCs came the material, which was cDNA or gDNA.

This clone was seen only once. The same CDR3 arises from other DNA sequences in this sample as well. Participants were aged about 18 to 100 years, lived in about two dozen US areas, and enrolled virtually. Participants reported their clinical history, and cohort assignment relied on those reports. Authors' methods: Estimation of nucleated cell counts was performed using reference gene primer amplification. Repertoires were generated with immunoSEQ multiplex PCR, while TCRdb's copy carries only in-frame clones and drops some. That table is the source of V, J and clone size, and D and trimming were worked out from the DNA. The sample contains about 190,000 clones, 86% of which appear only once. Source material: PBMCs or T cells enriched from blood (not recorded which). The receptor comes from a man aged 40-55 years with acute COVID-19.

The CDR3 sequence is CASSFLGGREETQYF. Here the CDR3 DNA reads TGTGCCAGCAGTTTTCTCGGCGGGAGGGAGGAGACCCAGTACTTC. The V gene is TRBV27, the J gene TRBJ2-5; TRBD2 agrees at 9 bases. V shed 3 bases and J 5 bases; nucleotides not matched to a gene: 7. The CDR3 runs 15 residues. The germline V gene encodes CDR1 MNHEY and CDR2 SMNVEV (reference sequence).